This T cell receptor beta chain was identified in a study of blood T cell repertoires in COVID-19. Profiling relied on immunoSEQ multiplex PCR, and the TCRdb table lists in-frame clones only, not all of them. This table holds tens of thousands of clones, about 89% found once. Trimming removed 4 bases from V and 10 bases from J; junction bases left unmatched: 10. This CDR3 spans 15 amino acids. Germline V gene lookup returns CDR1 SGHNT and CDR2 YYREEE (reference sequence). The chain has TRBV5-4 and TRBJ1-6; TRBD1 matches at 8 bases. The source material was peripheral blood. The clonotype comes from a man in his fifties with COVID-19, enrolled during active disease. The CDR3 region is CASSRSGQGGSPLHF. CDR3 bases: TGTGCCAGCAGCCGTTCCGGACAGGGAGGATCACCCCTCCACTTT.